The 19 T cell receptor beta chains given below trace back to one sample, sequenced in a study of blood T cell repertoires in COVID-19. Clones were sequenced by immunoSEQ multiplex PCR, and TCRdb holds only the in-frame ones, with some missing. The sample lists some 95,000 clones; more than 85% were seen once. The sample was peripheral blood. The receptors stem from a human donor with active COVID-19. The donor label of this sample is uncertain.

This clone was counted once. The chain carries TRBV7-2 and TRBJ2-5; the match to TRBD1 covers 9 bases. Per germline, CDR1 SGHTA and CDR2 FQGNSA. The length of the CDR3 is 15 residues. V dropped 1 base and J dropped 2; count of bases not matched to a gene: 2. The CDR3: CASSLGDRDQETQYF. The CDR3 region has the DNA TGTGCCAGCAGCTTAGGGGACAGGGATCAAGAGACCCAGTACTTC.

This clone was observed a few times. The V call is TRBV15, the J call TRBJ1-2, with TRBD1 as a possible D gene (6 bases). The CDR3 covers 15 residues. The germline V gene encodes CDR1 LNHNV and CDR2 YYDKDF (reference sequence). Trimming removed 5 bases at V and 2 bases at J, with 15 bases between. The CDR3 DNA reads as TGTGCCACCAGCCCCAACCGCAGGGGCAACTATGGCTACACCTTC. Translated: CATSPNRRGNYGYTF.

This sequence joins TRBV6-5 and TRBJ1-2; 7 positions match TRBD1. This CDR3 has 13 amino acids. CDR1 is MNHEY and CDR2 is SVGAGI in the germline V gene. The trim removed 0 bases at V and 8 bases at J, leaving 3 bases unmatched. In DNA, the CDR3 is TGTGCCAGCAGTTACTCGAGACAGGGCGGCTACACCTTC. This codes for CASSYSRQGGYTF.

The rearrangement uses TRBV19 and TRBJ2-5, with D hard to call. The CDR3 has 13 amino acids. Germline-derived CDR1 and CDR2 are LNHDA and SQIVND (reference sequence). V was trimmed by 3 bases and J by 2 bases, leaving 7 bases between them. As DNA, the CDR3 is TGTGCCAGTAGTATCGCGCGGCAAGAGACCCAGTACTTC. It codes for CASSIARQETQYF.

The chain has TRBV9 and TRBJ2-1, with 8 bases lining up with TRBD2. The length of the CDR3 is 15 residues. CDR1 is SGDLS, CDR2 YYNGEE, per germline. Losses at the gene ends were 1 base for V and 3 bases for J; bases not matched to a gene: 3. The CDR3 coding sequence is TGTGCCAGCAGCGTATCGGCGGGGGGCTACAATGAGCAGTTCTTC. Its protein product is CASSVSAGGYNEQFF.

V usage is TRBV5-1 and J usage is TRBJ2-3, with 12 bases matching TRBD2. V was pared by 0 bases and J by 2 bases, with 7 bases of the junction left unmatched. Germline loops: CDR1 SGHRS, CDR2 YFSETQ. CDR3 length: 18 amino acids. In nucleotides, the CDR3 is TGCGCCAGCAGCTTGGCCTTCGGACTAGCGGGGACCACAGATACGCAGTATTTT. Translation gives CASSLAFGLAGTTDTQYF.

The chain recombines TRBV24-1 with TRBJ2-3; 7 positions match TRBD2. CDR3 size: 15 residues. J gave up 4 bases and V 4 bases, and 7 bases lay outside the gene matches. Per the germline V gene, CDR1 is KGHDR and CDR2 is SFDVKD. CDR3 sequence (DNA): TGTGCCACCAGTGAGTTCAGCGGGGTGCCAGATACGCAGTATTTT. Translation: CATSEFSGVPDTQYF.

Only one count was recorded for this clone. This sequence joins TRBV3-1 (or the pseudogene TRBV3-2) and TRBJ2-5, with 8 bases lining up with TRBD2. V lost 2 bases to trimming and J lost 5 bases; unmatched junction nucleotides: 7. CDR3 length: 15 amino acids. Germline assignment: CDR1 LGHDT and CDR2 YNNKEL (reference sequence). The CDR3 is CASSQTPGGPETQYF. CDR3 in DNA: TGTGCCAGCAGCCAAACCCCGGGGGGGCCGGAGACCCAGTACTTC.

This sequence joins TRBV11-2 and TRBJ2-7; a possible D gene is TRBD2 (5 bases). V shed 3 bases and J shed 5 bases, with 17 bases lying between them. Germline V gene lookup returns CDR1 SGHAT and CDR2 FQNNGV. The CDR3 extends over 15 amino acids. DNA for the CDR3: TGTGCCAGCAGCTTTGAGGCACCCGAGGGAGACGAGCAGTACTTC. This codes for CASSFEAPEGDEQYF.

This chain connects TRBV18 to TRBJ2-7, with TRBD2 matching 12 bases. V gave up 0 bases and J gave up 2 bases; unmatched junction bases: 5. The CDR3 contains 17 residues. The V gene's germline CDR1 is KGHSH and CDR2 LQKENI. For the CDR3, the DNA is TGTGCCAGCTCACCACCGAGACTAGCGGGGGTGACCTACGAGCAGTACTTC. Translation gives CASSPPRLAGVTYEQYF.

The chain combines TRBV5-6 with TRBJ1-1; D is ambiguous. V was trimmed by 2 bases and J by 3 bases, leaving 11 bases between them. This CDR3 has 14 amino acids. The germline V gene encodes CDR1 SGHDT and CDR2 YYEEEE. The CDR3 nucleotides are TGTGCCAGCAGCTTAAAACTCCGTCACACTGAAGCTTTCTTT. The encoded protein is CASSLKLRHTEAFF.

The V call is TRBV5-6, the J call TRBJ2-1; maybe TRBD1 (6 bases). With 5 bases removed from V and 5 bases from J, the gap between germline ends came to 11 bases. The CDR3 is made up of 13 amino acids. CDR1 is SGHDT and CDR2 is YYEEEE in the germline V gene. Here the CDR3 reads CASRQGPNNEQFF. CDR3 sequence (DNA): TGTGCCAGCAGACAGGGTCCAAACAATGAGCAGTTCTTC.

This chain uses TRBV7-9 with TRBJ1-1; no definite D call. The CDR3 length is 13 residues. The V end was cut by 1 base, the J end by 4 bases, with 7 bases between. CDR1 and CDR2 from the germline V gene are SEHNR and FQNEAQ (reference sequence). The DNA for the CDR3 is TGTGCCAGCAGCTTAGATCTGAGCACTGAAGCTTTCTTT. It specifies CASSLDLSTEAFF.

The chain has TRBV15 and TRBJ1-4; 7 bases are a match to TRBD1. Germline CDR1 reads LNHNV; CDR2 reads YYDKDF (reference sequence). Unmatched junction bases numbered 6, after V lost 0 bases and J lost 2 bases. The CDR3 has 17 amino acids. The CDR3 sequence is CATSRDGEQGTNEKLFF. CDR3 DNA: TGTGCCACCAGCAGAGATGGTGAACAGGGGACTAATGAAAAACTGTTTTTT.

This clone appeared a single time. The CDR3 bases are TGTGCCAGCAGCGTAGGGGACAGGGGAGATGAAAAACTGTTTTTT. Translated: CASSVGDRGDEKLFF. The gene calls are TRBV9 and TRBJ1-4; 10 bases match TRBD1. The length of the CDR3 is 15 residues. The trim removed 0 bases at V and 6 bases at J, leaving 2 bases unmatched. The germline CDR1 and CDR2 sequences are SGDLS and YYNGEE.

The chain uses TRBV4-1 and TRBJ1-2, with 8 bases lining up with TRBD1. Germline values: CDR1 MGHRA, CDR2 YSYEKL. With V trimmed by 3 bases and J by 4 bases, 10 bases remained unmatched. CDR3 length: 16 residues. CDR3 region: CASSQIGGQGFYGYTF. The CDR3 DNA sequence: TGCGCCAGCAGCCAGATTGGAGGACAGGGCTTCTATGGCTACACCTTC.

The J gene is TRBJ2-2, the V gene TRBV2; maybe TRBD1 (7 bases). This CDR3 contains 14 residues. The V gene's germline CDR1 is SNHLY and CDR2 FYNNEI. Trimming stripped 8 bases from V and 6 bases from J, with 16 bases between. For the CDR3, the DNA is TGTGCCAGCGAAGGGGGGACAGTTCCCGGGGAGCTGTTTTTT. It codes for CASEGGTVPGELFF.

The V and J genes are TRBV4-1 and TRBJ2-3; tentatively, D is TRBD1 (5 bases). V was shortened by 0 bases and J by 7 bases, with 14 bases between the two germline ends. There are 15 residues in the CDR3. CDR1 MGHRA and CDR2 YSYEKL come from the germline V gene. The CDR3 sequence: CASSQDPQAFNTQYF. The CDR3 DNA is TGCGCCAGCAGCCAAGATCCACAGGCCTTTAATACGCAGTATTTT.

CDR3 protein: CASSLDGRVNSPLHF. CDR3 in DNA: TGCGCCAGCAGCTTGGATGGGAGGGTAAATTCACCCCTCCACTTT. This rearrangement joins TRBV5-1 to TRBJ1-6; D gene uncertain. Germline V gene lookup returns CDR1 SGHRS and CDR2 YFSETQ. There are 15 residues in the CDR3. V lost 0 bases, J lost 7 bases, and 11 bases lay in between.